The 5 T cell receptor beta chains below all came from one sample that was sequenced in a study of T cell responses to AZD1222 COVID-19 vaccine. Sequencing used immunoSEQ multiplex PCR; TCRdb keeps in-frame clones, though not all of them. This sample has more than 95,000 clones, with around 89% found just once. The specimen comprised peripheral blood, sampled on day 0 of AZD1222 vaccination. The receptors here all came from an adult in good health.

The V and J genes are TRBV28 and TRBJ2-3; tentatively, D is TRBD2 (6 bases). The CDR3 spans 16 residues. The germline CDR1 and CDR2 sequences are MDHEN and SYDVKM. V was clipped by 8 bases and J by 3 bases, with 21 bases between them. The DNA of the CDR3 is TGTGCCAGCTCTCTGGTGGGTAGCGGTAGGACAGATACGCAGTATTTT. Amino acids: CASSLVGSGRTDTQYF.

The chain carries TRBV28 and TRBJ2-7; D call uncertain. This CDR3 spans 16 amino acids. V was pared by 5 bases and J by 0 bases, with 17 bases between. Germline V gene lookup returns CDR1 MDHEN and CDR2 SYDVKM. DNA of the CDR3: TGTGCCAGCAGTCCACACCCCGGGTCTAACTCCTACGAGCAGTACTTC. It yields the protein CASSPHPGSNSYEQYF.

V gene TRBV10-3 combines with J gene TRBJ1-2, with TRBD1 matching over 12 bases. This CDR3 is built from 15 residues. V trimming: 10 bases; J trimming: 8 bases; junction bases outside the gene matches: 14. From germline, CDR1 is ENHRY and CDR2 SYGVKD. The CDR3 loop is CATWDRGLSRSGYTF. CDR3 DNA sequence: TGTGCCACCTGGGACAGGGGGCTGTCGCGGTCCGGCTACACCTTC.

This chain connects TRBV7-2 to TRBJ1-4, with TRBD1 identical over 8 bases. V was clipped by 5 bases and J by 7 bases; unmatched bases: 12. The CDR3 consists of 16 residues. Germline values: CDR1 SGHTA, CDR2 FQGNSA. The CDR3 protein is CASSRTGTSRREKLFF. CDR3 bases: TGTGCCAGCAGCAGGACAGGGACTTCCCGCCGTGAAAAACTGTTTTTT.

This chain connects TRBV7-6 to TRBJ1-1; TRBD1 matches 8 bases. CDR3 length: 14 amino acids. With 5 bases clipped from V and 1 base from J, the junction kept 3 bases outside the gene matches. CDR1 is SGHVS, CDR2 FNYEAQ, per germline. The CDR3 DNA reads TGTGCCAGCAGCATTGGGACAGGGAACACTGAAGCTTTCTTT. It codes for CASSIGTGNTEAFF.